What follows are 9 T cell receptor beta chains derived from one specimen sequenced in a study of T-cell memory formation after mild COVID-19. MiXCR was run by TCRdb on the 5' RACE reads, yielding one entry per CDR3 protein. The table lists 540,000 or so distinct CDR3 sequences, 20% of them singletons, with approximately 12% in the top ten. The sample comprised PBMCs or a T cell subset sorted from them (not recorded which). The source is an adult woman who had mild COVID-19 (a few samples of this study predate the infection). Cell type and time point are not known.

This clonotype was found many times. The rearrangement links TRBV27 to TRBJ2-7; 11 bases map to TRBD1. CDR1 is MNHEY and CDR2 is SMNVEV in the germline V gene (reference sequence). The CDR3 consists of 15 residues. With 6 bases clipped from V and 1 base from J, the junction kept 5 bases outside the gene matches. Here the CDR3 reads CASSAGTGGSYEQYF. The CDR3 nucleotides are TGTGCCAGCAGCGCAGGGACAGGGGGTTCCTACGAGCAGTACTTC.

The chain couples TRBV20-1 to TRBJ2-5; tentative D call: TRBD1 (6 bases). This CDR3 is built from 15 residues. The V end was cut by 0 bases, the J end by 1 base, with 12 bases between. CDR1 and CDR2 from the germline V gene are DFQATT and SNEGSKA (reference sequence). CDR3 in amino acids: CSARDRRGGQETQYF. The CDR3, as DNA: TGCAGTGCTAGAGATCGGCGAGGGGGCCAAGAGACCCAGTACTTC.

The chain links TRBV9 to TRBJ2-2; the match to TRBD1 covers 7 bases. J was trimmed by 1 base and V by 6 bases; bases with no gene match: 0. This CDR3 has 13 residues. In germline, CDR1 is SGDLS, CDR2 YYNGEE. The chain's CDR3 is CASNRGNTGELFF. The CDR3 bases are TGTGCCAGCAACAGGGGGAACACCGGGGAGCTGTTTTTT. Using reference TRBV9 and TRBJ2-2 for the parts outside the CDR3, the full variable domain is DSGVTQTPKHLITATGQRVTLRCSPRSGDLSVYWYQQSLDQGLQFLIQYYNGEERAKGNILERFSAQQFPDLHSELNLSSLELGDSALYFCASNRGNTGELFFGEGSRLTVL.

The chain couples TRBV10-3 to TRBJ1-1; D remains ambiguous. V dropped 8 bases and J dropped 1 base, with 8 bases sitting between them. The CDR3 consists of 12 residues. From germline, CDR1 is ENHRY and CDR2 SYGVKD. In DNA form, the CDR3 reads TGTGCCATCTCGGCGGCGAACACTGAAGCTTTCTTT. The encoded protein is CAISAANTEAFF.

This chain joins TRBV4-2 and TRBJ2-3, with no clear D. CDR1 LGHNA and CDR2 YNFKEQ come from the germline V gene. This CDR3 contains 14 residues. The V gene lost 0 bases and the J gene lost 2 bases, with 6 bases spanning the gap. The CDR3 DNA is TGTGCCAGCAGCCAAGAGGCCTCCACAGATACGCAGTATTTT. As protein: CASSQEASTDTQYF.

This clonotype was detected many times. The chain employs TRBV18 and TRBJ1-5, with no clear D. This CDR3 contains 14 residues. The germline gives CDR1 KGHSH, CDR2 LQKENI. The V end was cut by 8 bases, the J end by 2 bases, with 13 bases between. This CDR3 reads CASSPRRGNQPQHF. In DNA, the CDR3 is TGTGCCAGCAGCCCGCGTAGGGGCAATCAGCCCCAGCATTTT.

The CDR3 spells CAWSGRVGGQAEAFF. CDR3 nucleotide sequence: TGTGCCTGGAGTGGGCGGGTAGGAGGGCAGGCTGAAGCTTTCTTT. The rearrangement links TRBV30 to TRBJ1-1, with no clear D. Germline V CDR1 and CDR2: GTSNPN, SVGIG (reference sequence). With 1 base removed from V and 6 bases from J, the gap between germline ends came to 18 bases. The CDR3 contains 15 residues.

This clonotype was observed at least ten times. The V and J genes are TRBV12-3 or TRBV12-4 and TRBJ2-7; TRBD1 agrees at 7 bases. The CDR3 loop spans 14 amino acids. The J segment lost 6 bases and the V segment lost 1 base, leaving 6 bases of the junction unmatched. CDR3 nucleotide sequence: TGTGCCAGCAGTTTAGAGGGACAGACCGGCGAGCAGTACTTC. It is translated as CASSLEGQTGEQYF.

The chain recombines TRBV18 with TRBJ1-1, with TRBD1 matching over 8 bases. From germline, CDR1 is KGHSH and CDR2 LQKENI. The CDR3 length is 16 residues. Trimming removed 4 bases from V and 1 base from J; junction bases left unmatched: 8. CDR3 sequence reads: CASSRPGGTGNTEAFF. CDR3 DNA sequence: TGTGCCAGCTCACGTCCGGGGGGGACAGGGAACACTGAAGCTTTCTTT.